This TCR beta chain was found in a study of blood T cell repertoires in COVID-19. The CDR3 is made up of 13 amino acids. V was clipped by 8 bases and J by 3 bases, with 14 bases between them. Only in-frame clones appear in the TCRdb table, and some are missing; sequencing was by immunoSEQ multiplex PCR. The data hold approximately 120,000 clones, with 88% observed a single time. What was sequenced was peripheral blood. The TCR sequence derives from a man aged 45-65 years with acute or convalescent COVID-19. The rearrangement uses TRBV12-3 or TRBV12-4 and TRBJ2-7; weak D call: TRBD1 (7 bases). CDR3 loop: CASGGTAGYEQYF. CDR3 nucleotide sequence: TGTGCCAGCGGGGGGACAGCGGGCTACGAGCAGTACTTC.